This T cell receptor (beta chain) was captured by sequencing in a study of T cell responses to AZD1222 COVID-19 vaccine. CDR3 length equals 16 residues. Deletions cut 0 bases from V and 6 bases from J, with 14 bases between. The germline V gene has CDR1 MNHNY and CDR2 SVGAGI (reference sequence). About this clone itself: Its cognate antigen is unknown.

General study findings and limits: Donors were largely white British and mainly female; clonal diversity was possibly underestimated.

Profiled with immunoSEQ multiplex PCR; TCRdb holds only in-frame clones, not every one. The repertoire holds fewer than 150,000 clones, with 85% to 90% as singletons. The chain joins TRBV6-6 to TRBJ2-2; D is tentatively TRBD1 or TRBD2 (5 bases each). Material: peripheral blood, obtained on day 0 of AZD1222 vaccination. The source of this sequence is an adult in good health. The CDR3 sequence is CASSYSTPGHAGELFF. The CDR3 DNA reads TGTGCCAGCAGTTACTCGACGCCGGGGCACGCCGGGGAGCTGTTTTTT.